Below are 31 T cell receptor beta chains sequenced from a single sample in a study of identical twins (dated by TCRdb to 2016 to 2018). Library generation was performed with 5' RACE. This sample was sequenced with an Illumina HiSeq 2000. The raw public data were reprocessed by TCRdb itself: fastp quality trimming at Q25, MiXCR clonotype calling, in-frame beta chains only. Rows matching on CDR3 protein sequence are summarized as one entry with the most common DNA and genes. Present in this sample are hundreds of thousands of distinct CDR3 sequences, roughly 26% of which were seen just once. 2.9% of the sample is in the top ten clones. This sample was shared with a second study, whose subject was T cells expressing NK-cell markers.

The sample comprised CD4+ T cells sorted from blood. The receptors come from a woman aged 18-29 years in good health.

This clonotype was seen a handful of times. The chain recombines TRBV29-1 with TRBJ2-7, with no clear D. The CDR3 sequence is 11 residues long. Per the germline V gene, CDR1 is SQVTM and CDR2 is ANQGSEA. Trimming shortened V by 7 bases and J by 3 bases, and 10 bases separated the two germline ends. The CDR3: CSEDIHYEQYF. The DNA for the CDR3 is TGCAGCGAAGACATCCACTACGAGCAGTACTTC.

The V and J genes are TRBV5-1 and TRBJ1-1, with a tentative D call TRBD1 (6 bases). There are 14 residues in the CDR3. Germline lookup yields CDR1 SGHRS and CDR2 YFSETQ. V was pared by 5 bases and J by 5 bases, with 16 bases between. CDR3 nucleotides: TGCGCCAGCAGAGCGACAGGATGGGATACTGAAGCTTTCTTT. It yields the protein CASRATGWDTEAFF.

At least ten counts were recorded for this clonotype. The chain links TRBV6-1 to TRBJ1-2; no clear D gene. This CDR3 has 14 residues. V gave up 6 bases and J gave up 2 bases, with 13 bases separating them. CDR1 is MNHNS and CDR2 is SASEGT in the germline V gene. CDR3 sequence (DNA): TGTGCCAGCAGACTCTCAGGCTCCAACTATGGCTACACCTTC. It codes for CASRLSGSNYGYTF.

Regarding this clonotype: One junction end does not reproduce the germline sequence, and a read error may be involved. The chain couples TRBV19 to TRBJ2-3, with 7 bases matching TRBD2. This CDR3 comprises 11 residues. Germline CDR1 and CDR2: LNHDA and SQIVND (reference sequence). This CDR3 reads CASTGRERWNF. In DNA, the CDR3 is TGTGCCAGTACTGGGCGGGAGCGTTGGAATTTT.

Many counts were recorded for this clonotype. The V and J genes are TRBV2 and TRBJ2-4; the match to TRBD2 covers 9 bases. The J segment lost 0 bases and the V segment lost 6 bases, leaving 6 bases of the junction unmatched. The CDR3 contains 16 residues. Germline V gene sequence: CDR1 SNHLY, CDR2 FYNNEI. The CDR3 here is CASRLLAGLAKNIQYF. In DNA form, the CDR3 reads TGTGCCAGCAGGTTACTAGCGGGTCTAGCCAAAAACATTCAGTACTTC.

This CDR3 is CATSAGTGSTDTQYF. The DNA of the CDR3 is TGTGCCACCAGTGCCGGGACAGGGAGCACAGATACGCAGTATTTT. This chain uses TRBV24-1 with TRBJ2-3; 9 bases align to TRBD1. CDR1 and CDR2 (germline): KGHDR, SFDVKD. V trimming: 5 bases; J trimming: 0 bases; junction bases outside the gene matches: 2. CDR3 length: 15 amino acids.

This clonotype has at least ten counts. The chain carries TRBV5-4 and TRBJ2-7; unclear D gene. CDR1 is SGHNT and CDR2 is YYREEE in the germline V gene (reference sequence). Trimming cost V 0 bases and J 5 bases, with 9 bases left between them. CDR3 length: 13 residues. The CDR3 sequence: CASSLEVPHEQYF. CDR3 DNA sequence: TGTGCCAGCAGCTTGGAAGTGCCCCACGAGCAGTACTTC.

Only a few counts were recorded for this clonotype. This chain connects TRBV20-1 to TRBJ1-1; a weak D match, TRBD1 (6 bases). Germline CDR1 and CDR2: DFQATT and SNEGSKA (reference sequence). The CDR3 is 12 amino acids. Trimming removed 8 bases from V and 12 bases from J, with 22 bases in between. The CDR3 loop is CSTTYRGRGTFF. In DNA, the CDR3 is TGCAGTACCACTTATAGGGGGAGAGGAACTTTCTTT.

This clonotype appeared a few times. The CDR3 sequence: CSVDPGYGYTF. The CDR3 DNA follows: TGCAGCGTTGATCCCGGTTATGGCTACACCTTC. V usage is TRBV29-1 and J usage is TRBJ1-2, with D hard to call. This CDR3 comprises 11 residues. V lost 3 bases and J 5 bases, leaving 7 bases between the germline ends. Germline V gives CDR1 SQVTM, CDR2 ANQGSEA.

This clonotype was recorded a few times. This chain uses TRBV20-1 with TRBJ2-5, with D perhaps TRBD1 or TRBD2 (5 bases each). Germline V gives CDR1 DFQATT, CDR2 SNEGSKA (reference sequence). The CDR3 runs to 14 residues. The germline V and J ends were trimmed by 5 bases and 5 bases, with 18 bases remaining between them. CDR3 protein: CSARTSFGDETQYF. CDR3 nucleotide sequence: TGCAGTGCTCGGACCTCCTTTGGGGACGAGACCCAGTACTTC.

This clonotype was observed a few times. The chain carries TRBV5-1 and TRBJ2-1, with D tentatively TRBD1 (5 bases). Trimming stripped 0 bases from V and 4 bases from J, with 20 bases between. Germline V lookup: CDR1 SGHRS, CDR2 YFSETQ. The CDR3 runs 18 residues. This CDR3 is CASSLGLWQGKGYNEQFF. DNA for the CDR3: TGCGCCAGCAGCTTGGGCCTCTGGCAGGGCAAGGGGTACAATGAGCAGTTCTTC.

The V and J genes are TRBV3-1 and TRBJ2-6; 9 positions match TRBD1. CDR3 size: 19 residues. Looked up from germline, CDR1 is LGHDT and CDR2 is YNNKEL (reference sequence). Losses at the gene ends were 4 bases for V and 1 base for J; bases not matched to a gene: 11. CDR3 nucleotides: TGTGCCAGCAGCCGTCTTACAGGGGGCGTAAGTTCTGGGGCCAACGTCCTGACTTTC. Its protein is CASSRLTGGVSSGANVLTF.

V gene TRBV5-1 combines with J gene TRBJ2-4; 8 bases are a match to TRBD1. CDR1 and CDR2 (germline): SGHRS, YFSETQ. V shed 2 bases and J 0 bases; nucleotides not matched to a gene: 13. The length of the CDR3 is 19 residues. Here the CDR3 reads CASSLLDRESKKAKNIQYF. CDR3 nucleotides: TGCGCCAGCAGCTTACTGGACAGGGAAAGTAAAAAAGCCAAAAACATTCAGTACTTC.

This clonotype occurred a few times. V usage is TRBV20-1 and J usage is TRBJ2-1, with TRBD1 as a possible D gene (5 bases). V shed 5 bases and J shed 3 bases, with 17 bases lying between them. The CDR3 has 15 residues. Germline V CDR1 and CDR2: DFQATT, SNEGSKA (reference sequence). The CDR3 loop is CSASTTQGVYNEQFF. CDR3 bases: TGCAGTGCTTCGACCACTCAAGGGGTCTACAATGAGCAGTTCTTC.

The V and J genes are TRBV7-2 and TRBJ2-1; the match to TRBD2 covers 7 bases. Germline CDR1 reads SGHTA; CDR2 reads FQGNSA. V gave up 8 bases and J gave up 4 bases; unmatched junction bases: 8. The CDR3 runs to 14 residues. CDR3 loop: CASSQREWYNEQFF. The DNA of the CDR3 is TGTGCCAGCTCTCAGCGGGAATGGTACAATGAGCAGTTCTTC.

The rearrangement joins TRBV12-3 or TRBV12-4 to TRBJ2-1, with 7 bases identical to TRBD1. The CDR3 runs to 18 residues. The V segment lost 4 bases and the J segment 0 bases; nucleotides outside the gene matches: 12. The CDR3 DNA is TGTGCCAGCAGTTCTTCCTGGGGATACAGGGGCTCCTACAATGAGCAGTTCTTC. Protein: CASSSSWGYRGSYNEQFF.

V and J are TRBV10-2 and TRBJ2-1; 9 bases map to TRBD1. The CDR3 spans 17 residues. The V and J ends lost 3 bases and 4 bases, in that order; junction bases with no gene match: 10. CDR1 WSHSY and CDR2 SAAADI come from the germline V gene. The CDR3 bases are TGCGCCAGCAGTGATTTCACCAGGGACAGGGTATACAATGAGCAGTTCTTC. It translates to CASSDFTRDRVYNEQFF.

This rearrangement joins TRBV12-3 or TRBV12-4 to TRBJ2-2; 7 bases agree with TRBD1. This CDR3 spans 15 amino acids. After removal of 4 bases from V and 5 bases from J, the junction contained 7 bases not matched to a gene. In nucleotides, the CDR3 is TGTGCCAGCAGTTCCCGGGACAGAAATACCGGGGAGCTGTTTTTT. It translates to CASSSRDRNTGELFF.

The V gene is TRBV20-1, the J gene TRBJ2-7, with D unresolved. Trimming left V 0 bases short and J 0 bases short, with 9 bases between. Germline V gives CDR1 DFQATT, CDR2 SNEGSKA (reference sequence). The CDR3 extends over 14 amino acids. CDR3 sequence reads: CSARDYLSSYEQYF. The CDR3 DNA is TGCAGTGCTAGAGATTACCTTAGCTCCTACGAGCAGTACTTC.

V is TRBV12-3 or TRBV12-4 and J is TRBJ2-3; 7 bases match TRBD1. J gave up 5 bases and V 5 bases, and 10 bases lay outside the gene matches. This CDR3 contains 15 residues. This chain's CDR3 is CASSPHDRVVDTQYF. DNA of the CDR3: TGTGCCAGCAGTCCCCATGACAGGGTTGTAGATACGCAGTATTTT.

There are a few counts of this clonotype. The rearrangement links TRBV15 to TRBJ1-1; unclear D gene. V shed 0 bases and J shed 1 base, with 6 bases lying between them. CDR3 length: 14 residues. Germline CDR1 reads LNHNV; CDR2 reads YYDKDF (reference sequence). CDR3 coding DNA: TGTGCCACCAGCAGAGAGGGGTGGAACACTGAAGCTTTCTTT. It specifies CATSREGWNTEAFF.

V gene TRBV6-2 or TRBV6-3 combines with J gene TRBJ1-2; possible D gene TRBD1, 5 bases. The V end was cut by 6 bases, the J end by 4 bases, with 9 bases between. The CDR3 covers 12 residues. Per the germline V gene, CDR1 is MNHEY and CDR2 is SVGEGT. CDR3 bases: TGTGCCAGCAGATACAGGATCTATGGCTACACCTTC. Protein product: CASRYRIYGYTF.

This clonotype turned up a few times. The CDR3 reads CASRLSGGDLNEQFF. CDR3 nucleotides: TGCGCCAGCCGACTTAGCGGGGGGGATCTCAATGAGCAGTTCTTC. This chain links TRBV5-1 with TRBJ2-1; 11 nucleotides agree with TRBD2. Germline V lookup: CDR1 SGHRS, CDR2 YFSETQ. J gave up 6 bases and V 7 bases, and 9 bases lay outside the gene matches. The CDR3 length is 15 residues.

This clonotype has just a few counts. This rearrangement joins TRBV28 to TRBJ2-4; tentatively, D is TRBD2 (5 bases). V was trimmed by 2 bases and J by 1 base, leaving 9 bases between them. CDR3 length: 15 amino acids. Looked up from germline, CDR1 is MDHEN and CDR2 is SYDVKM. CDR3 protein: CASSLGRRAKNIQYF. The CDR3 coding sequence is TGTGCCAGCAGTTTAGGGCGGAGGGCCAAAAACATTCAGTACTTC.

The chain uses TRBV7-9 and TRBJ2-2; D unclear. The CDR3 sequence is 14 residues long. Per germline, CDR1 SEHNR and CDR2 FQNEAQ (reference sequence). V lost 1 base and J lost 6, with 9 bases in between. The CDR3 DNA sequence: TGTGCCAGCAGCTTAGGAGGCGAAGCCGGGGAGCTGTTTTTT. Protein product: CASSLGGEAGELFF.

CDR3 sequence reads: CASSGGLAGLTGRETQYF. The CDR3 DNA is TGCGCCAGCAGCGGGGGACTAGCGGGTCTCACGGGGAGAGAGACCCAGTACTTC. This chain links TRBV5-1 with TRBJ2-5, with 12 positions matching TRBD2. Germline V gene sequence: CDR1 SGHRS, CDR2 YFSETQ. V was clipped by 4 bases and J by 4 bases; unmatched bases: 14. The CDR3 has 18 amino acids.

The chain recombines TRBV6-1 with TRBJ2-1, with 12 positions matching TRBD2. The CDR3 length is 20 residues. V lost 4 bases to trimming and J lost 0 bases; unmatched junction nucleotides: 13. Germline CDR1 MNHNS, CDR2 SASEGT. The CDR3 protein is CASSVPTSGGPKSSYNEQFF. DNA for the CDR3: TGTGCCAGCAGTGTGCCCACTAGCGGGGGGCCGAAAAGCTCCTACAATGAGCAGTTCTTC.

The chain carries TRBV20-1 and TRBJ2-3, with D perhaps matching TRBD2 (5 bases). V was shortened by 3 bases and J by 0 bases, with 13 bases between the two germline ends. This CDR3 has 15 residues. Germline values: CDR1 DFQATT, CDR2 SNEGSKA (reference sequence). The CDR3 here is CSASPRGASTDTQYF. In nucleotides, the CDR3 is TGCAGTGCTAGCCCCCGGGGTGCTAGCACAGATACGCAGTATTTT.

A few counts support this clonotype. The CDR3 DNA reads as TGTGCCAGCAACTTAGGACAGGGAAATTACGAGCAGTACTTC. Protein sequence: CASNLGQGNYEQYF. The rearrangement joins TRBV6-1 to TRBJ2-7; 8 bases are a match to TRBD1. The germline V gene encodes CDR1 MNHNS and CDR2 SASEGT. The CDR3 loop spans 14 amino acids. V lost 7 bases, J lost 4 bases, and 9 bases stayed unmatched.

This clonotype has a handful of counts. J is TRBJ2-2 and V is TRBV20-1; 11 positions match TRBD2. The CDR3 has 22 amino acids. The ends lost 5 bases at V and 0 bases at J; junction bases unmatched: 23. Germline V gene sequence: CDR1 DFQATT, CDR2 SNEGSKA (reference sequence). CDR3 residues: CSAPFAGPLTSGNPSNTGELFF. In nucleotides, the CDR3 is TGCAGTGCTCCCTTCGCGGGACCCCTGACTAGCGGGAACCCTTCGAACACCGGGGAGCTGTTTTTT.

This rearrangement joins TRBV12-3 or TRBV12-4 to TRBJ2-7; D not certain. V was shortened by 1 base and J by 3 bases, with 10 bases between the two germline ends. The CDR3 is 14 amino acids. CDR3 loop: CASSLDHGNYEQYF. CDR3 nucleotide sequence: TGTGCCAGCAGTTTAGACCACGGAAACTACGAGCAGTACTTC.